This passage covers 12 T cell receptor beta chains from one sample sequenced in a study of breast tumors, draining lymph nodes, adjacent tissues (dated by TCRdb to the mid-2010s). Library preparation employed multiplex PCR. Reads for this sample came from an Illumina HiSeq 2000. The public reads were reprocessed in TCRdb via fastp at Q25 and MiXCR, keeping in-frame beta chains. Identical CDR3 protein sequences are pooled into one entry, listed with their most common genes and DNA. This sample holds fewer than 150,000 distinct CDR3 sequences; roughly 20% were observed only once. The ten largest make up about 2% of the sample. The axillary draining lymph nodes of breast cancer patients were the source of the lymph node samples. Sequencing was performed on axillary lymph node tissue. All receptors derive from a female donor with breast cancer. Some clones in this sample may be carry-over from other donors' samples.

CDR3 sequence reads: CASSAGTSGRSGETQYF. Written as DNA, the CDR3 is TGTGCCAGCAGCGCAGGGACTAGCGGGAGGTCCGGGGAGACCCAGTACTTC. V usage is TRBV7-9 and J usage is TRBJ2-5, with 15 bases that match TRBD2. Germline CDR1 and CDR2: SEHNR and FQNEAQ (reference sequence). V was pared by 5 bases and J by 5 bases, with 9 bases of the junction left unmatched. This CDR3 has 17 amino acids.

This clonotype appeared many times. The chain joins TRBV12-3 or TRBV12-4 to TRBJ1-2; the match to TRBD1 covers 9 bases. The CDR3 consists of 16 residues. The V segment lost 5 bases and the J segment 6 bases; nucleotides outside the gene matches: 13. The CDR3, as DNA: TGTGCCAGCAGTCTACTCCCGCCGGGACAGGGAAATGGCTACACCTTC. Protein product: CASSLLPPGQGNGYTF.

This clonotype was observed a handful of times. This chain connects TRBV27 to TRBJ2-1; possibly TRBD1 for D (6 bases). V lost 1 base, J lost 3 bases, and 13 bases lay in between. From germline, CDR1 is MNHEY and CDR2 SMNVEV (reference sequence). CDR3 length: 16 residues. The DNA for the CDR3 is TGTGCCAGCAGTTTATTGGGGCAGGGGCACTACAATGAGCAGTTCTTC. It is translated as CASSLLGQGHYNEQFF.

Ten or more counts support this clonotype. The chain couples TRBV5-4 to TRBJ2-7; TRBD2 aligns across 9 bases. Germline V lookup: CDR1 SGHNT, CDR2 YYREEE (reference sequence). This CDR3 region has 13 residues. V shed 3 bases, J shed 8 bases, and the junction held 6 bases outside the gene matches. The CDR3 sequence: CASSSGLAVKQYF. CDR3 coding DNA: TGTGCCAGCAGCTCGGGACTAGCCGTTAAGCAGTACTTC.

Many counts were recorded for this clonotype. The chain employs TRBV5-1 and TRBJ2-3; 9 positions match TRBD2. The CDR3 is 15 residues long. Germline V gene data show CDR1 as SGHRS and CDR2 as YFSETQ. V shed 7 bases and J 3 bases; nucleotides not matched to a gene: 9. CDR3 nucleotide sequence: TGCGCCAGCGCCCCGACTAGCGGCCTTACAGATACGCAGTATTTT. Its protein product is CASAPTSGLTDTQYF.

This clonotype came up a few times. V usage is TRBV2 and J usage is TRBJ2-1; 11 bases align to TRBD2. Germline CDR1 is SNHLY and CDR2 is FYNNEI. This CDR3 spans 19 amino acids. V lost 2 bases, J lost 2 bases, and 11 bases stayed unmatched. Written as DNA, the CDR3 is TGTGCCAGCAGTGAACCTGGTAGCGGGAGGGGCCTCGCCTACAATGAGCAGTTCTTC. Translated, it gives CASSEPGSGRGLAYNEQFF.

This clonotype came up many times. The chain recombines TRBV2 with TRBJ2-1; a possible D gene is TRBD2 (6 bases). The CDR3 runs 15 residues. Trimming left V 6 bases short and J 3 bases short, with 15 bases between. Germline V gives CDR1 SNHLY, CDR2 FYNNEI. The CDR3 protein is CASRRVAELYNEQFF. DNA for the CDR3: TGTGCCAGCAGAAGGGTAGCGGAGCTCTACAATGAGCAGTTCTTC.

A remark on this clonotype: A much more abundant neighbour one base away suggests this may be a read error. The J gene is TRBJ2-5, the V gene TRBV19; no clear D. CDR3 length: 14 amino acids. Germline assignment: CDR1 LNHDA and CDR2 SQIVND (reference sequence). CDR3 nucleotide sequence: TGTGCCAGTGGTATACCACCGATGGGATCGGCCCAGTACTTC. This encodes CASGIPPMGSAQYF.

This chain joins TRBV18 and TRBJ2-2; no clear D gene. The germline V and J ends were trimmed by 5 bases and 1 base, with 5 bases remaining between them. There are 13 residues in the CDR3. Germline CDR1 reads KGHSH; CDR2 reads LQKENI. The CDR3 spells CASSFGNTGELFF. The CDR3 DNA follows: TGTGCCAGCTCATTCGGGAACACCGGGGAGCTGTTTTTT.

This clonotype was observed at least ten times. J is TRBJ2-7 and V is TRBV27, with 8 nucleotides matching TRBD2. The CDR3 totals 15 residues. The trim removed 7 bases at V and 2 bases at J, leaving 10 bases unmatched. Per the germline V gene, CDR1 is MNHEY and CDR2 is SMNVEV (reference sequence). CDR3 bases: TGTGCCAGCAAAAACATAGCGGGACCACCCTACGAGCAGTACTTC. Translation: CASKNIAGPPYEQYF.

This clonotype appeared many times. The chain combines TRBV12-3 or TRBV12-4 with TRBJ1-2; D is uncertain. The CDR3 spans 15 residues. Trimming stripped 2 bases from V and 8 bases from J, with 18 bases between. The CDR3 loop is CASSLINIVSWGYTF. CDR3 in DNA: TGTGCCAGCAGTTTAATCAACATAGTTTCGTGGGGCTACACCTTC.

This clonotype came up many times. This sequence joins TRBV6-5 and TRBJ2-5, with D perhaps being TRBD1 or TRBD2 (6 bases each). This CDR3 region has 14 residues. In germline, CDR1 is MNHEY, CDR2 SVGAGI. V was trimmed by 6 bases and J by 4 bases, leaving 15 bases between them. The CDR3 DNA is TGTGCCAGCAGGGACACGGGGGCAGGAGAGACCCAGTACTTC. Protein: CASRDTGAGETQYF.